This entry lists 2 T cell receptor beta chains sequenced from one sample in a study of blood T cells in healthy people across ages (dated by TCRdb to between 2014 and 2017). The method behind the library was 5' RACE. Sequencing instrument: Illumina HiSeq 2500. The second PCR ran for about 6 to 12 cycles and used a J-beta primer mix along with a sample-barcoded 5' primer. TCRdb ran its own pipeline on the public reads, namely fastp trimming at Q25 and MiXCR clone calling, and kept in-frame beta chains. Rows with one shared CDR3 protein collapse into an entry with the most common genes and DNA. Across this sample there are 700,000 to 850,000 distinct CDR3 sequences, with 35% to 40% seen only once. Jointly, the top ten make up 10% to 15% of the sample. What was sequenced was blood. These receptors came from a man younger than 30 in good health.

The table lists this clonotype with a few counts. The genes are TRBV7-9 and TRBJ2-3, with D possibly being TRBD2 (6 bases). The germline CDR1 and CDR2 sequences are SEHNR and FQNEAQ (reference sequence). The CDR3 extends over 16 amino acids. V lost 7 bases to trimming and J lost 2 bases, with 19 bases between them. The CDR3 loop is CASIPKGQRATDTQYF. CDR3 in DNA: TGTGCCAGCATCCCAAAGGGGCAGCGGGCCACAGATACGCAGTATTTT.

The chain carries TRBV28 and TRBJ2-1; D remains unclear. Per germline, CDR1 MDHEN and CDR2 SYDVKM. The CDR3 runs to 14 residues. The ends were cut back, 5 bases at V and 3 bases at J, with 11 bases in the middle. The CDR3, as DNA: TGTGCCAGCAGTCCCCTTAGAATCTACAATGAGCAGTTCTTC. Translated, it gives CASSPLRIYNEQFF.